Sequencing of this T cell receptor (beta chain) was carried out in a study of blood T cell repertoires in COVID-19. Background on the study: T cells, B-cell-depleted T cells, or PBMCs supplied cDNA or gDNA.

This CDR3 contains 16 residues. Per germline, CDR1 ENHRY and CDR2 SYGVKD. V gave up 4 bases and J gave up 8 bases; unmatched junction bases: 14. As handled by the study authors: Nucleated cell counts were estimated from reference gene primer amplification. The assay was immunoSEQ multiplex PCR, and TCRdb's table has in-frame clones only and misses some. The V and J calls and clone size come from that table; D and trimming were worked out from the DNA. The sample lists around 130,000 clones, about four fifths occurring once. This sequence was found in a woman in her 50s with acute or convalescent COVID-19. The chain combines TRBV10-3 with TRBJ1-2; 9 nucleotides match TRBD1. Sequencing was done on a sample of peripheral blood. The CDR3 protein is CAISAGQGPGSGGYTF. For the CDR3, the DNA is TGTGCCATCAGTGCGGGACAGGGTCCCGGGAGTGGGGGCTACACCTTC.